Each of the 3 T cell receptor beta chains below was sequenced from the same sample in a study of control samples from healthy donors and cancer patients. Measured with immunoSEQ multiplex PCR; TCRdb has only the in-frame clones, and not every one. The sample includes approximately 210,000 clones, around 90% of them seen just once. Sequencing was performed on blood. The receptors originated from a man aged 30-40 years in good health.

The rearrangement joins TRBV6-5 to TRBJ2-1; 7 bases fit TRBD1. The CDR3 sequence is 15 residues long. Per germline, CDR1 MNHEY and CDR2 SVGAGI. J lost 2 bases, V lost 3 bases, and 4 bases had no gene match. CDR3 DNA sequence: TGTGCCAGCAGTTATCTAGACAGGGCCTACAATGAGCAGTTCTTC. Translated, it gives CASSYLDRAYNEQFF.

The V call is TRBV7-3, the J call TRBJ2-7; TRBD2 aligns across 7 bases. The germline V gene encodes CDR1 SGHTA and CDR2 FQGTGA. V dropped 4 bases and J dropped 4; count of bases not matched to a gene: 4. This CDR3 comprises 13 residues. The CDR3 spells CASSSGGKYEQYF. The CDR3 DNA reads TGTGCCAGCAGCTCCGGGGGGAAGTACGAGCAGTACTTC.

The V gene is TRBV29-1, the J gene TRBJ2-7, with D perhaps being TRBD1 or TRBD2 (5 bases each). Trimming took 7 bases from V and 6 from J, leaving 19 bases between them. CDR3 length equals 13 residues. Germline values: CDR1 SQVTM, CDR2 ANQGSEA. The CDR3 loop is CSAGTGGPSEQYF. As DNA, the CDR3 is TGCAGCGCTGGGACGGGCGGTCCTTCCGAGCAGTACTTC.